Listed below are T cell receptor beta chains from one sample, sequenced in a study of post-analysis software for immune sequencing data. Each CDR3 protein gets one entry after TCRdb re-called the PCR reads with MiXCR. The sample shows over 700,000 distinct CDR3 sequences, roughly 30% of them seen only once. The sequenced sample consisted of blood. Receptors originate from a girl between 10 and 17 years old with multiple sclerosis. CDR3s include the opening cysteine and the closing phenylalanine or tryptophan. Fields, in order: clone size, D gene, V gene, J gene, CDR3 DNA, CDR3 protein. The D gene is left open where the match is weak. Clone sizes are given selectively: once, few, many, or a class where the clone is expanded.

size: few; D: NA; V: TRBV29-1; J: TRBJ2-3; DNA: TGCAGCTCCAGTGGGGGGCGAAATACGCAGTATTTT; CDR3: CSSSGGRNTQYF
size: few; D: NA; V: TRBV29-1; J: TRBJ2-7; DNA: TGCAGCGTCGGGTTGCTCCACTCCTACGAGCAGTACTTC; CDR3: CSVGLLHSYEQYF
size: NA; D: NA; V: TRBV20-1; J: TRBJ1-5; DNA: TGCAGTGCTATAGATGGGTACTACAATCAGCCCCAGCATTTT; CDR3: CSAIDGYYNQPQHF
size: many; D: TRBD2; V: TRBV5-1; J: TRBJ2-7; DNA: TGCGCCAGCAGCTTGGAGCGGGGGCCCTACGAGCAGTACTTC; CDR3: CASSLERGPYEQYF
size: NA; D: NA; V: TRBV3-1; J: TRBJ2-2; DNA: TGTGCCAGCAGCCAAGATCTCGGGGGCTTTACCGGGGAGCTGTTTTTT; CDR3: CASSQDLGGFTGELFF
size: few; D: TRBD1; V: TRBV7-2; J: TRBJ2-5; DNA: TGTGCCAGCACCTTGGACAGGGGGCATGTAGAGACCCAGTACTTC; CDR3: CASTLDRGHVETQYF
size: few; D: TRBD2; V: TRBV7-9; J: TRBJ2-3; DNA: TGTGCCAGCAGCTTACCAGCGGGGGGGCGTACAGATACGCAGTATTTT; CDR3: CASSLPAGGRTDTQYF
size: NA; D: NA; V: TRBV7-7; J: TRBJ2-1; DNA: TGTGCTAGCAGCTTAGTAGCAGGGTCGAATGAGCAGTTCTTC; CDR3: CASSLVAGSNEQFF
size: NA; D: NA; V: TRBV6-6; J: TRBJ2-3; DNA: TGTGCCAGCAGGCCCGGTGGGCCAGGGGCAGGGCCAGATACGCAGTATTTT; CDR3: CASRPGGPGAGPDTQYF
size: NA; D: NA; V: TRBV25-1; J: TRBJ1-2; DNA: TGTGCCAGCAGTGATTGGATAGGGGGTTTCTATGGCTACACCTTC; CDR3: CASSDWIGGFYGYTF
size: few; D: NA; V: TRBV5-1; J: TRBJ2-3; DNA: TGCGCCAGCAGCTGGACCCCCTCGCGAGTGGGAGGTCTCCCAGATACGCAGTATTTT; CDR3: CASSWTPSRVGGLPDTQYF
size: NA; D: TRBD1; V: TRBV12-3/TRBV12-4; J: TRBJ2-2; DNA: TGTGCCAGCAGTTTGAGTTCCGGGACAGGGACCGGGGAGCTGTTTTTT; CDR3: CASSLSSGTGTGELFF
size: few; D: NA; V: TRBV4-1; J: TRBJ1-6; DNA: TGCGCCAGCAGCCAACGCGGGGTTGAGAATTCACCCCTCCACTTT; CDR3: CASSQRGVENSPLHF
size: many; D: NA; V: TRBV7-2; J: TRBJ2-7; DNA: TGTGCCAGCAGGGATTACTACGAGCAGTACTTC; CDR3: CASRDYYEQYF
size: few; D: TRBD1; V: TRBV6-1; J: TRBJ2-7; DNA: TGTGCCAGCAGAGACTTTAGGACAGGTAGACCCTTAATGCAGTACTTC; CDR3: CASRDFRTGRPLMQYF
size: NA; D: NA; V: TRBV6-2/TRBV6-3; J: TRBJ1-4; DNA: TGTGCCAGCAGCAAGGGACTTCGTAATGAAAAACTGTTTTTT; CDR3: CASSKGLRNEKLFF
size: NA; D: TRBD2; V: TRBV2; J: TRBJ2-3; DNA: TGTGCCAGCAACTTACTAGCGGGGAGCACAGATACGCAGTATTTT; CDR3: CASNLLAGSTDTQYF
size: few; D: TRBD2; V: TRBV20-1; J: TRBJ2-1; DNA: TGCAGTGCTAGTGGGAGGGCGGGTGAGCAGTTCTTC; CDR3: CSASGRAGEQFF
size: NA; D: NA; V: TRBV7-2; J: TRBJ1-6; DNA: TGTGCCAGCAGCTCCCTATCTGGGATCTCACCCCTCCACTTT; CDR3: CASSSLSGISPLHF
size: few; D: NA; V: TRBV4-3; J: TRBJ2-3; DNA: TGCGCCAGCAGCCAGCAACTAGTAGATACGCAGTATTTT; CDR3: CASSQQLVDTQYF
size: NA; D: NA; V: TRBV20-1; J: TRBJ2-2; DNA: TGCAGTGCTCACCCTCCCGTTGGTCCGAACACCGGGGAGCTGTTTTTT; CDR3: CSAHPPVGPNTGELFF
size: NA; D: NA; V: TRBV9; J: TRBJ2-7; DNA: TGTGCCAGCAGCCCCCAGGACAGATCCTACGAGCAGTACTTC; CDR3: CASSPQDRSYEQYF
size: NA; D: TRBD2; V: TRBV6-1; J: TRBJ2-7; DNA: TGTGCCAGCAGTGAAGGGAGGCGGGAGGGGATCGAGCAGTACTTC; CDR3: CASSEGRREGIEQYF
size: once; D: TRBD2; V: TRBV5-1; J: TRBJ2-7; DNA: TGCGCCAGCAGCTTTAGTTTCAAGCGGGGGAGCTCCTACGAGCAGTACTTC; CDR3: CASSFSFKRGSSYEQYF
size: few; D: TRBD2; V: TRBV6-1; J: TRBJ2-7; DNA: TGTGCCAGCAGTAAACGGACCACTAGCGGTTGGGCTTCGAACGAGCAGTACTTC; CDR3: CASSKRTTSGWASNEQYF
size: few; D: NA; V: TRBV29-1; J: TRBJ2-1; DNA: TGCAGCGTTCGGGGCGAGGCTAACAATGAGCAGTTCTTC; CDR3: CSVRGEANNEQFF
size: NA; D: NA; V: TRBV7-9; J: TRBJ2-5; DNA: TGTGCCAGCAGCTCCCGGGCCCCGAGTGGGGAGACCCAGTACTTC; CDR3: CASSSRAPSGETQYF
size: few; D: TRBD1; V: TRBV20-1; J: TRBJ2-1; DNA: TGCAGTGCTCGTAGACAGGGGGCGCCCTACAATGAGCAGTTCTTC; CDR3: CSARRQGAPYNEQFF
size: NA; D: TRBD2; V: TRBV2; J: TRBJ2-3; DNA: TGTGCCAGCAGTGAAGCAGGCGGGGGGTGGGCAGATACGCAGTATTTT; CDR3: CASSEAGGGWADTQYF
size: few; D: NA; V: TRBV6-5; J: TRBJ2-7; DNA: TGTGCCAGCAGTTATGCCGACAGGCCGTACGAGCAGTACTTC; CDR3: CASSYADRPYEQYF
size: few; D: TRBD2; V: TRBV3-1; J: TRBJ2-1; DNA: TGTGCCAGCAGCCCGATAGCGGGAAATTCCCACAATGAGCAGTTCTTC; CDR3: CASSPIAGNSHNEQFF
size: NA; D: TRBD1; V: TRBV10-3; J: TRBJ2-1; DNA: TGTGCCATCAGAGGACAGGCTGAAAGCTCCTACAATGAGCAGTTCTTC; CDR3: CAIRGQAESSYNEQFF
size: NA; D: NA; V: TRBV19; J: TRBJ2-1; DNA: TGTGCCAGCTTAGATTACAATGAGCAGTTCTTC; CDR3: CASLDYNEQFF
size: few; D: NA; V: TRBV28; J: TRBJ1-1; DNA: TGTGCCAGCAGCCTTTTGGGACGCCAAGAAGCTTTCTTT; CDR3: CASSLLGRQEAFF
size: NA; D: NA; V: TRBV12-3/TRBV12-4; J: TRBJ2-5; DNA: TGTGCCAGCCGATTACAGCCCCGCGAGGCCCAGTACTTC; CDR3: CASRLQPREAQYF
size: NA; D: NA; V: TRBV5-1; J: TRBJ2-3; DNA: TGCGCCAGCAGCTTGGCGGTAGTCCAGGGTACGCAGTATTTT; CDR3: CASSLAVVQGTQYF
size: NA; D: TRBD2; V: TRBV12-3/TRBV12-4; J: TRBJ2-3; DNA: TGTGCCAGCAGTGGAGGAGCGGGAACAGATACGCAGTATTTT; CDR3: CASSGGAGTDTQYF
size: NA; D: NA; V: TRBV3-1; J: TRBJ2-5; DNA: TGTGCCAGCAGCCCCCTGGAACGCTGGGAGACCCAGTACTTC; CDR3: CASSPLERWETQYF
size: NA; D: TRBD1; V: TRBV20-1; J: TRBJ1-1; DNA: TGCAGTGCTAGATTAGGACAGGCCCGGAGTGGGGCTTTCTTT; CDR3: CSARLGQARSGAFF
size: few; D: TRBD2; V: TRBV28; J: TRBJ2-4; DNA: TGTGCCAGCAGCCGTACTAGCGGGAGTAGCAAAAACATTCAGTACTTC; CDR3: CASSRTSGSSKNIQYF
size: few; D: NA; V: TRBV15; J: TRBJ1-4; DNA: TGTGCCACCAGCAGAGATCATTTGGACGTCGGTACTAATGAAAAACTGTTTTTT; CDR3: CATSRDHLDVGTNEKLFF
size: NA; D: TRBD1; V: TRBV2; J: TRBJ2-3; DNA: TGTGCCAGCCGGCCAGCAGGGGGCAAGGCAGATACGCAGTATTTT; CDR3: CASRPAGGKADTQYF
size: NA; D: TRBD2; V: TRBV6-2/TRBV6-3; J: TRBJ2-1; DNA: TGTGCCAGCAGTTACCCAAGAGCGGGAGGAATAAATGAGCAGTTCTTC; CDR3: CASSYPRAGGINEQFF
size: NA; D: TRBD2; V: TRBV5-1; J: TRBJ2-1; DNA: TGCGCCAGCAGCTTTGGAGCGGGAGAGTCCTACAATGAGCAGTTCTTC; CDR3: CASSFGAGESYNEQFF
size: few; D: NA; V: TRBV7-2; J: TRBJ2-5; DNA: TGTGCCAGCAGCTTACCCCCTCCAGAGACCCAGTACTTC; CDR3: CASSLPPPETQYF
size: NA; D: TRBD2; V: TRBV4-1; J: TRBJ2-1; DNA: TGCGCCAGCAGGCGGGCGGGACTAGCGGACAACAATGAGCAGTTCTTC; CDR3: CASRRAGLADNNEQFF
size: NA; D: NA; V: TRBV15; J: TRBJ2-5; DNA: TGTGCCACCAGCACCTTGGGGGGGCCGCAGTACTTC; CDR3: CATSTLGGPQYF
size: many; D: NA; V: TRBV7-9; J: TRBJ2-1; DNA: TGTGCCAGCAGCCTGCTCAACAATGAGCAGTTCTTC; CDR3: CASSLLNNEQFF
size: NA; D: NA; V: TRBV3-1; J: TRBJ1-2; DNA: TGTGCCAGCAGCCAAGGGGACGGGGGGTGGTATGGCTACACCTTC; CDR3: CASSQGDGGWYGYTF
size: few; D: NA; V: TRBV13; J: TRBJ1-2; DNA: TGTGCCAGCAGCTTTGAACCGCCCTATGGCTACACCTTC; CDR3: CASSFEPPYGYTF
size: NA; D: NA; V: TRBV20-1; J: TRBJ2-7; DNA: TGCAGTGCCCTGGACGAGAGTCCTACCTACGAGCAGTACTTC; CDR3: CSALDESPTYEQYF
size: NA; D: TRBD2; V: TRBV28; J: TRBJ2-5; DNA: TGTGCCAGCATTGAAAGCGGGAGGATTGGGGAAGAAGAGACCCAGTACTTC; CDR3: CASIESGRIGEEETQYF
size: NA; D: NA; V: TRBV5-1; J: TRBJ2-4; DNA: TGCGCCAGCAGCGGAGGACACGGGGGCGTTGCCAAAAACATTCAGTACTTC; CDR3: CASSGGHGGVAKNIQYF
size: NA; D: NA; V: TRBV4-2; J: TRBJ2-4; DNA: TGTGCCAGCAGCCAAGGGGTGAGGGGGGACCTCCGGAACATTCAGTACTTC; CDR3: CASSQGVRGDLRNIQYF